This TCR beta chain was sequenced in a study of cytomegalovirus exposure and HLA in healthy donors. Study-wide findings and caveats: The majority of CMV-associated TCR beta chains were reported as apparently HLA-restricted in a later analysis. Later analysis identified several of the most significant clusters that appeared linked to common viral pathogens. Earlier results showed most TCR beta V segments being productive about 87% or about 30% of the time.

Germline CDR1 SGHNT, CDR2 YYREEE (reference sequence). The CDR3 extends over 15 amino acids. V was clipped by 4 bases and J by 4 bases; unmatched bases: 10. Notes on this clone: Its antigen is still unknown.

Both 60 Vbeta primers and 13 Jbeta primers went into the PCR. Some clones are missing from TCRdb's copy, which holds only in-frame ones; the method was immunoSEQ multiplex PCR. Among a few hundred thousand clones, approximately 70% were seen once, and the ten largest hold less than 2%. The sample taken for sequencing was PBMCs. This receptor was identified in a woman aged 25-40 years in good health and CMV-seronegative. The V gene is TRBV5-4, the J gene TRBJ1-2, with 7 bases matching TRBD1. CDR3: CASSTAQGRGYGYTF. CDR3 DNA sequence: TGTGCCAGCAGCACGGCACAGGGGCGCGGCTATGGCTACACCTTC.